This is a list of T cell receptor beta chains from one sample in a study of blood T cell repertoires in COVID-19. Method: immunoSEQ multiplex PCR; TCRdb's copy keeps in-frame clones and lacks some. The top ten hold roughly 15% of the sample, which has about 92,000 clones, approximately 79% seen once. Sequenced material: peripheral blood. The receptor source for this set is a woman older than 75 with active or convalescent COVID-19. CDR3s include the opening cysteine and the closing phenylalanine or tryptophan. The D gene is left open where the match is weak. Expanded clones get a size class; other rows say once, few or many, or leave the size out.

d_call	j_call	v_call	clone_size	cdr3_aa	cdr3_nt
TRBD1	TRBJ1-2	TRBV7-9	NA	CASSSGQGIDYGYTF	TGTGCCAGCAGCTCGGGACAGGGAATCGACTATGGCTACACCTTC
NA	TRBJ1-1	TRBV15	NA	CATSSPQGGGTEAFF	TGTGCCACCAGCAGCCCACAGGGTGGGGGCACTGAAGCTTTCTTT
TRBD2	TRBJ2-1	TRBV3-1/TRBV3-2	NA	CASSPSSGNEQFF	TGTGCCAGCAGCCCTTCTAGCGGTAATGAGCAGTTCTTC
TRBD2	TRBJ2-7	TRBV7-6	few	CASTLGTSGSSYEQYF	TGTGCCAGCACCCTGGGGACTAGCGGAAGCTCCTACGAGCAGTACTTC
TRBD2	TRBJ2-5	TRBV5-1	NA	CASSLGLAGDLETQYF	TGCGCCAGCAGCTTGGGGCTAGCGGGAGATCTGGAGACCCAGTACTTC
TRBD2	TRBJ2-5	TRBV4-2	NA	CASSQVAGQQETQYF	TGTGCCAGCAGCCAAGTAGCGGGGCAACAAGAGACCCAGTACTTC
TRBD2	TRBJ2-7	TRBV4-3	few	CASSQGGSTYEQYF	TGCGCCAGCAGCCAGGGCGGGAGTACCTACGAGCAGTACTTC
TRBD2	TRBJ2-2	TRBV4-3	NA	CASSRQRGPNTGELFF	TGCGCCAGCAGCCGGCAGCGGGGGCCGAACACCGGGGAGCTGTTTTTT
NA	TRBJ1-5	TRBV6-1	NA	CASSETPGGNQPQHF	TGTGCCAGCAGTGAAACCCCAGGGGGCAATCAGCCCCAGCATTTT
NA	TRBJ2-1	TRBV7-2	NA	CASSLGRVNEQFF	TGTGCCAGCAGCTTAGGACGGGTCAATGAGCAGTTCTTC
NA	TRBJ1-2	TRBV19	NA	CASSIQDSNYGYTF	TGTGCCAGTAGTATACAAGACAGTAACTATGGCTACACCTTC
TRBD1	TRBJ1-1	TRBV7-9	NA	CASSLVDRENTEAFF	TGTGCCAGCAGCTTAGTTGACAGGGAGAACACTGAAGCTTTCTTT
NA	TRBJ2-1	TRBV5-1	NA	CASMPGGRSYNEQFF	TGCGCCAGCATGCCGGGCGGGCGAAGTTACAATGAGCAGTTCTTC
TRBD2	TRBJ2-7	TRBV5-4	NA	CASSSGGAFSSYEQYF	TGTGCCAGCAGCTCGGGGGGGGCTTTCAGCTCCTACGAGCAGTACTTC
NA	TRBJ2-4	TRBV5-5	NA	CASSSLTENIQYF	TGTGCCAGCAGCTCTCTTACTGAAAACATTCAGTACTTC
NA	TRBJ1-5	TRBV11-2	NA	CASSLSDGDYQPQHF	TGTGCCAGCAGCTTATCCGACGGAGACTATCAGCCCCAGCATTTT
TRBD2	TRBJ2-5	TRBV7-2	NA	CASSQTSGGLGVTQYF	TGTGCCAGCAGCCAGACTAGCGGGGGCCTGGGGGTGACCCAGTACTTC
NA	TRBJ2-1	TRBV18	NA	CASSPPALYNEQFF	TGTGCCAGCTCACCACCGGCCCTTTACAATGAGCAGTTCTTC
TRBD1	TRBJ1-5	TRBV6-5	NA	CASSYSGQGDQPQHF	TGTGCCAGCAGCTATTCGGGACAGGGGGATCAGCCCCAGCATTTT
TRBD2	TRBJ2-1	TRBV6-2/TRBV6-3	few	CASSQTSAPYNEQFF	TGTGCCAGCAGTCAGACTAGCGCCCCCTACAATGAGCAGTTCTTC
TRBD2	TRBJ2-3	TRBV6-4	NA	CASSVSGRADTQYF	TGTGCCAGCAGCGTTAGCGGGAGGGCAGATACGCAGTATTTT
TRBD1	TRBJ1-4	TRBV4-3	NA	CASSHQTGDPNEKLFF	TGCGCCAGCAGCCACCAAACAGGGGATCCAAATGAAAAACTGTTTTTT
TRBD1	TRBJ1-6	TRBV12-3/TRBV12-4	NA	CASKEDRVSPLHF	TGTGCCAGCAAAGAGGACAGGGTTTCACCCCTCCACTTT
NA	TRBJ2-2	TRBV9	once	CASSVGQLISGELFF	TGTGCCAGCAGCGTAGGACAGCTAATTTCCGGGGAGCTGTTTTTT
NA	TRBJ1-1	TRBV5-1	few	CASSSTFEAFF	TGCGCCAGCAGCTCTACCTTTGAAGCTTTCTTT
NA	TRBJ1-2	TRBV28	NA	CASSFPSATNYGYTF	TGTGCCAGCAGTTTCCCGAGTGCCACTAACTATGGCTACACCTTC
TRBD2	TRBJ2-1	TRBV7-3	NA	CASSLTGLADSYNEQFF	TGTGCCAGCAGCTTAACAGGACTAGCGGACTCCTACAATGAGCAGTTCTTC
TRBD1	TRBJ1-3	TRBV5-1	NA	CASRDSDLSGNTIYF	TGCGCCAGCCGGGACAGCGACCTCTCTGGAAACACCATATATTTT
TRBD1	TRBJ1-1	TRBV5-1	NA	CASSLETGSGRNTEAFF	TGCGCCAGCAGCTTGGAGACAGGGTCAGGAAGGAACACTGAAGCTTTCTTT
TRBD2	TRBJ2-7	TRBV20-1	NA	CSASLAGAPQYF	TGCAGTGCTAGTCTAGCGGGGGCCCCCCAGTACTTC
NA	TRBJ1-3	TRBV5-6	NA	CASSLGSLALAGNTIYF	TGTGCCAGCAGCTTGGGTTCGCTGGCCCTCGCTGGAAACACCATATATTTT
TRBD1	TRBJ2-7	TRBV18	NA	CASSPPGTGGSEQYF	TGTGCCAGCTCACCACCGGGGACAGGGGGCTCCGAGCAGTACTTC
NA	TRBJ1-1	TRBV4-3	few	CASSQPGYGSTEAFF	TGCGCCAGCAGCCAACCAGGGTACGGGAGCACTGAAGCTTTCTTT
TRBD2	TRBJ2-1	TRBV5-1	NA	CASSLDIAGDREQFF	TGCGCCAGCAGCTTGGATATAGCGGGAGACCGCGAGCAGTTCTTC
TRBD2	TRBJ2-3	TRBV6-2/TRBV6-3	NA	CASSLLAGGAEGDF	TGTGCCAGCAGTCTACTAGCGGGAGGGGCTGAGGGGGATTTT
TRBD1	TRBJ2-1	TRBV11-3	few	CASSEGQGSYNEQFF	TGTGCCAGCAGCGAGGGACAGGGCTCCTACAATGAGCAGTTCTTC
NA	TRBJ2-2	TRBV28	NA	CAGRDMNTGELFF	TGTGCCGGCCGGGACATGAACACCGGGGAGCTGTTTTTT
TRBD2	TRBJ2-1	TRBV12-3/TRBV12-4	NA	CASSGTRSNEQFF	TGTGCCAGCAGTGGGACTAGATCGAATGAGCAGTTCTTC
TRBD2	TRBJ2-1	TRBV6-2/TRBV6-3	NA	CASSLYGLAAEQFF	TGTGCCAGCAGTCTCTACGGACTAGCCGCTGAGCAGTTCTTC
NA	TRBJ1-1	TRBV6-2/TRBV6-3	NA	CASSYPQNTEAFF	TGTGCCAGCAGTTATCCCCAGAACACTGAAGCTTTCTTT
NA	TRBJ2-1	TRBV7-9	NA	CASSHSGPPHNEQFF	TGTGCCAGCAGCCATAGCGGACCCCCCCACAATGAGCAGTTCTTC
TRBD1	TRBJ2-3	TRBV5-4	once	CASSLVGRGRGVADTQYF	TGTGCCAGCAGCTTGGTGGGCAGGGGGCGCGGGGTGGCAGATACGCAGTATTTT
TRBD2	TRBJ2-3	TRBV4-1	NA	CASSARLAGALTDTQYF	TGCGCCAGCAGCGCAAGACTAGCGGGGGCCCTCACAGATACGCAGTATTTT
NA	TRBJ2-2	TRBV9	NA	CASREEQFSGELFF	TGTGCCAGCAGAGAGGAACAATTTAGCGGGGAGCTGTTTTTT
NA	TRBJ1-1	TRBV27	NA	CASSASGWLLTEAFF	TGTGCCAGCAGTGCCTCAGGGTGGCTTCTCACTGAAGCTTTCTTT
TRBD2	TRBJ2-1	TRBV7-9	NA	CASSLAGGPNEQFF	TGTGCCAGCTCTCTAGCGGGGGGGCCCAATGAGCAGTTCTTC
TRBD1	TRBJ1-6	TRBV7-2	NA	CASSFADRRDGSPLHF	TGTGCCAGCAGCTTTGCGGACAGGAGGGATGGGTCACCCCTCCACTTT
TRBD2	TRBJ2-2	TRBV7-3	NA	CASSLKRPGLGAGELFF	TGTGCCAGCAGCTTAAAAAGGCCGGGACTAGGAGCGGGGGAGCTGTTTTTT
NA	TRBJ2-1	TRBV18	once	CASSPPLPEPYEQFF	TGTGCCAGCTCACCACCGTTACCGGAGCCGTATGAGCAGTTCTTC
TRBD1	TRBJ2-7	TRBV6-5	NA	CASSEGQPGQQYF	TGTGCCAGCTCTGAGGGACAGCCTGGCCAGCAGTACTTC
TRBD1	TRBJ1-2	TRBV10-1	NA	CASRPGARDRGANYGYTF	TGCGCCAGCAGGCCAGGGGCTCGGGACAGGGGAGCTAACTATGGCTACACCTTC
TRBD1	TRBJ2-1	TRBV7-3	NA	CASSPGTGANEQFF	TGTGCCAGCAGCCCCGGAACAGGGGCCAATGAGCAGTTCTTC
TRBD2	TRBJ2-1	TRBV5-1	NA	CASSLAGQGWTSGRNGNEQFF	TGCGCCAGCAGCTTGGCCGGACAGGGCTGGACTAGCGGGAGAAATGGGAATGAGCAGTTCTTC
TRBD2	TRBJ2-7	TRBV5-1	NA	CASSYGLVRHEQYF	TGCGCCAGCAGTTACGGACTAGTCCGTCACGAGCAGTACTTC
TRBD2	TRBJ2-3	TRBV5-6	NA	CASSVPGLAGGPTTDTQYF	TGTGCCAGCAGCGTGCCGGGACTAGCGGGAGGCCCTACCACAGATACGCAGTATTTT
NA	TRBJ2-3	TRBV5-1	NA	CASRTYTDTQYF	TGCGCCAGCAGGACATACACAGATACGCAGTATTTT
NA	TRBJ1-5	TRBV30	NA	CAWSVWRNQPQHF	TGTGCCTGGAGTGTCTGGCGGAATCAGCCCCAGCATTTT
NA	TRBJ1-2	TRBV5-5	NA	CASSLDRNTIFGYTF	TGTGCCAGCAGCTTGGACCGGAACACTATATTTGGCTACACCTTC
TRBD1	TRBJ2-7	TRBV11-2	NA	CASSSTGPEQYF	TGTGCCAGCAGCTCGACAGGGCCCGAGCAGTACTTC
NA	TRBJ1-1	TRBV30	NA	CAWGKQTMNTEAFF	TGTGCCTGGGGAAAACAGACCATGAACACTGAAGCTTTCTTT